These 15 T cell receptor beta chains originate from one sample sequenced in a study of blood T cell repertoires in COVID-19. The table came from immunoSEQ multiplex PCR; TCRdb's copy has only in-frame clones and leaves some out. The table includes some 260,000 clones, about four fifths detected once. The specimen sequenced was peripheral blood. These receptors originate from a man at least 80 years old with acute or convalescent COVID-19.

This clone is a singleton in its sample. The rearrangement joins TRBV28 to TRBJ2-7; D remains unclear. This CDR3 contains 13 residues. V was cut by 2 bases and J by 1 base, with 6 bases left in between. The germline gives CDR1 MDHEN, CDR2 SYDVKM. The CDR3: CASSLGRSYEQYF. The CDR3 DNA reads TGTGCCAGCAGTTTAGGCAGGTCCTACGAGCAGTACTTC.

This rearrangement joins TRBV29-1 to TRBJ2-7, with D possibly TRBD1 on 5 matching bases. V lost 7 bases and J lost 3, with 7 bases in between. Looked up from germline, CDR1 is SQVTM and CDR2 is ANQGSEA. This CDR3 comprises 10 residues. The CDR3 loop is CSARDYEQYF. The CDR3, as DNA: TGCAGCGCCAGGGACTACGAGCAGTACTTC.

This chain uses TRBV7-9 with TRBJ2-1, with TRBD2 matching over 10 bases. Germline trimming cut 5 bases from V and 7 bases from J; bases unmatched to any gene: 11. Germline V CDR1 and CDR2: SEHNR, FQNEAQ (reference sequence). This CDR3 is 16 amino acids long. CDR3 region: CASSRGLARLGNEQFF. The CDR3 nucleotides read TGTGCCAGCAGCAGGGGACTAGCGAGACTTGGGAATGAGCAGTTCTTC.

This sequence joins TRBV19 and TRBJ2-5, with TRBD2 matching 7 bases. Unmatched junction bases numbered 9, after V lost 2 bases and J lost 0 bases. The CDR3 loop spans 17 amino acids. Germline CDR1 is LNHDA and CDR2 is SQIVND (reference sequence). The CDR3 nucleotides are TGTGCCAGTAGTATAACCCGAAAGCTAGCGGACCAAGAGACCCAGTACTTC. It encodes CASSITRKLADQETQYF.

The chain uses TRBV6-1 and TRBJ1-6; D is perhaps TRBD1 (5 bases). The CDR3 consists of 13 residues. Germline assignment: CDR1 MNHNS and CDR2 SASEGT. V lost 2 bases and J 10 bases, leaving 9 bases between the germline ends. CDR3: CASSEKGESPLHF. DNA of the CDR3: TGTGCCAGCAGTGAAAAAGGGGAATCACCCCTCCACTTT.

This rearrangement joins TRBV5-5 to TRBJ2-2; the D gene is possibly TRBD2 (5 bases). Germline values: CDR1 SGHKS, CDR2 YYEKEE (reference sequence). There are 15 residues in the CDR3. With 0 bases removed from V and 4 bases from J, the gap between germline ends came to 10 bases. The CDR3 nucleotides are TGTGCCAGCAGCTTGGAGGGAGTGAGCACCGGGGAGCTGTTTTTT. It translates to CASSLEGVSTGELFF.

There are a few counts of this clone. This chain links TRBV7-2 with TRBJ2-3; 13 nucleotides agree with TRBD2. This CDR3 is 17 amino acids long. Germline values: CDR1 SGHTA, CDR2 FQGNSA. Unmatched junction bases numbered 6, after V lost 5 bases and J lost 1 base. As DNA, the CDR3 is TGTGCCAGCAGCCCGGGACTAGCGGGATTTGGCACAGATACGCAGTATTTT. It specifies CASSPGLAGFGTDTQYF.

J is TRBJ2-7 and V is TRBV7-2, with D possibly being TRBD2 (6 bases). Germline CDR1 is SGHTA and CDR2 is FQGNSA. The ends were cut back, 3 bases at V and 3 bases at J, with 12 bases in the middle. This CDR3 spans 14 amino acids. The CDR3 region has the DNA TGTGCCAGCAGCTTTGGGGACTTTCGCTACGAGCAGTACTTC. It translates to CASSFGDFRYEQYF.

The chain combines TRBV5-4 with TRBJ1-4, with 9 bases lining up with TRBD1. Germline CDR1 and CDR2: SGHNT and YYREEE (reference sequence). The J segment lost 7 bases and the V segment lost 1 base, leaving 11 bases of the junction unmatched. The CDR3 is 17 residues long. CDR3 DNA sequence: TGTGCCAGCAGCTTGATGGGACAGGGCGTAGGATTTGAAAAACTGTTTTTT. Residues: CASSLMGQGVGFEKLFF.

This chain uses TRBV18 with TRBJ2-2; TRBD1 matches at 7 bases. Germline V gene data show CDR1 as KGHSH and CDR2 as LQKENI. V was clipped by 4 bases and J by 0 bases; unmatched bases: 2. The CDR3 covers 15 residues. The DNA for the CDR3 is TGTGCCAGCTCACTGGGACAGACGAACACCGGGGAGCTGTTTTTT. This translates into CASSLGQTNTGELFF.

This chain joins TRBV18 and TRBJ1-1, with 11 bases identical to TRBD1. Germline CDR1 is KGHSH and CDR2 is LQKENI. CDR3 length: 14 amino acids. After removal of 6 bases from V and 5 bases from J, the junction contained 5 bases not matched to a gene. In DNA form, the CDR3 reads TGTGCCAGCTCCCAAGGACAGGGGGCGACTGAAGCTTTCTTT. As protein: CASSQGQGATEAFF.

The rearrangement joins TRBV6-6 to TRBJ1-2; 7 bases line up with TRBD1. CDR1 and CDR2 (germline): MNHNY, SVGAGI (reference sequence). V trimming: 5 bases; J trimming: 1 base; junction bases outside the gene matches: 7. The CDR3 has 15 residues. Here the CDR3 DNA reads TGTGCCAGCAGTCCCCGGGACAGACTTAACTATGGCTACACCTTC. Translation gives CASSPRDRLNYGYTF.

The J gene is TRBJ2-2, the V gene TRBV11-2; TRBD2 might be the D (5 bases). In germline, CDR1 is SGHAT, CDR2 FQNNGV. The CDR3 length is 15 residues. The V gene lost 2 bases and the J gene lost 2 bases, with 9 bases spanning the gap. The CDR3 here is CASSLLATNTGELFF. DNA of the CDR3: TGTGCCAGCAGCTTACTAGCTACTAACACCGGGGAGCTGTTTTTT.

V is TRBV3-1 (or the pseudogene TRBV3-2) and J is TRBJ2-5; D is unresolved. The CDR3 is 12 amino acids. Germline CDR1 is LGHDT and CDR2 is YNNKEL (reference sequence). V lost 3 bases to trimming and J lost 5 bases, with 7 bases between them. CDR3 DNA sequence: TGTGCCAGCAGCCAGGTCAGTGAGACCCAGTACTTC. Translating gives CASSQVSETQYF.

This sequence joins TRBV20-1 and TRBJ2-3; D is unclear. Germline assignment: CDR1 DFQATT and CDR2 SNEGSKA (reference sequence). The CDR3 extends over 11 amino acids. Trimming pared 5 bases from V and 6 bases from J, leaving 9 bases between. CDR3 sequence reads: CSACLSDTQYF. Here the CDR3 DNA reads TGCAGTGCTTGCCTATCTGATACGCAGTATTTT.